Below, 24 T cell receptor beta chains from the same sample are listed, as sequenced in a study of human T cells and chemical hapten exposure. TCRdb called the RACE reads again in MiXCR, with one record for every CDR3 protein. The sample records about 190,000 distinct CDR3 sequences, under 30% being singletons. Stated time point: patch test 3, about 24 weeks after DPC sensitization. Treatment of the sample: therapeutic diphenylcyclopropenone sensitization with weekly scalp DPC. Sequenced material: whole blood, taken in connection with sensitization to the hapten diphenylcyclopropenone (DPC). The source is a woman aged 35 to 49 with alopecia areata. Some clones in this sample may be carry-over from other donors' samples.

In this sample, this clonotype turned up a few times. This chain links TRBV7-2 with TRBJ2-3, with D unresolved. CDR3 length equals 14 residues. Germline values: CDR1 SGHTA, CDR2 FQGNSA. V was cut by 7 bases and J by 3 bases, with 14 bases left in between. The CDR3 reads CASTIGIGTDTQYF. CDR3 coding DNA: TGTGCCAGCACAATAGGGATAGGGACAGATACGCAGTATTTT. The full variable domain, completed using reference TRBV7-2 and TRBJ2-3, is GAGVSQSPSNKVTEKGKDVELRCDPISGHTALYWYRQSLGQGLEFLIYFQGNSAPDKSGLPSDRFSAERTGGSVSTLTIQRTQQEDSAVYLCASTIGIGTDTQYFGPGTRLTVL.

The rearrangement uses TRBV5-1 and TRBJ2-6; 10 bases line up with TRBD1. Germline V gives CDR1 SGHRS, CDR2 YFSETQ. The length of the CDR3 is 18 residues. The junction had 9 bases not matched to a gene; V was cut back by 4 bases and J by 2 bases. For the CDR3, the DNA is TGCGCCAGCAGCACGGGACAGGGGATAGCGCCTGGGGCCAACGTCCTGACTTTC. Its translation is CASSTGQGIAPGANVLTF.

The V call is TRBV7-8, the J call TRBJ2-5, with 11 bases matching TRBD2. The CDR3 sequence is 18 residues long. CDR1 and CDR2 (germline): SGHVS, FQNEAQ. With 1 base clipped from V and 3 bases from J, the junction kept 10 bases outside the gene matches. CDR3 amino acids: CASSLDLAGGPVKETQYF. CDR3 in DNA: TGTGCCAGCAGCTTAGATTTAGCGGGAGGGCCAGTTAAAGAGACCCAGTACTTC.

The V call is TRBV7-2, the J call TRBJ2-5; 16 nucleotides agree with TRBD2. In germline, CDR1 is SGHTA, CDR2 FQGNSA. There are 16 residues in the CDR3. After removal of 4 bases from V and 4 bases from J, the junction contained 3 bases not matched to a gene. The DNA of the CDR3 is TGTGCCAGCAGCTCGGGGACTAGCGGGAGGGTAGAGACCCAGTACTTC. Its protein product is CASSSGTSGRVETQYF.

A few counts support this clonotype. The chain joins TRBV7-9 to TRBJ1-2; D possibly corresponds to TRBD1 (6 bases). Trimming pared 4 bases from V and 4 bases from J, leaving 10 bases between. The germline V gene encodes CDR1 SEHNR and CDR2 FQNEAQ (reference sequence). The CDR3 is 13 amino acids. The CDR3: CASSSRGLYGYTF. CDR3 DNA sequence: TGTGCCAGCAGCTCCAGGGGCCTCTATGGCTACACCTTC.

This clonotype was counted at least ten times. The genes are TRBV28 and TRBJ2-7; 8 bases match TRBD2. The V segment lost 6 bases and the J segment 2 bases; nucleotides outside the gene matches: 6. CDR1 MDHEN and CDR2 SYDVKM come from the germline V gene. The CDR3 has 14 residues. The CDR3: CASSPQREPYEQYF. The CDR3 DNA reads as TGTGCCAGCAGCCCTCAGCGGGAGCCCTACGAGCAGTACTTC.

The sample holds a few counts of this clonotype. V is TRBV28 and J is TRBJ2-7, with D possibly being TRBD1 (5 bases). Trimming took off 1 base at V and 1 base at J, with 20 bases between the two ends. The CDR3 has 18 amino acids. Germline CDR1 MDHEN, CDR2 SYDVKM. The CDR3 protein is CASSLYPLVASGSYEQYF. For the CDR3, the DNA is TGTGCCAGCAGTTTATACCCCCTTGTCGCTTCAGGGTCCTACGAGCAGTACTTC.

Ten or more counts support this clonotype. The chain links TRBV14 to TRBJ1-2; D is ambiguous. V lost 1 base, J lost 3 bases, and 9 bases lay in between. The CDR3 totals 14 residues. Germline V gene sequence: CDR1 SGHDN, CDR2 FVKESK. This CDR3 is CASSQGYRYYGYTF. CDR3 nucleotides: TGTGCCAGCAGCCAAGGATATAGGTACTATGGCTACACCTTC.

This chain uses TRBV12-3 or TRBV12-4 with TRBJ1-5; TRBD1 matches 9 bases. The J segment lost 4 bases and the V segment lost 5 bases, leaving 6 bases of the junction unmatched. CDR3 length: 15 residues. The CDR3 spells CASSPGTGSNQPQHF. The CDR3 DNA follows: TGTGCCAGCAGTCCCGGGACAGGGTCTAATCAGCCCCAGCATTTT.

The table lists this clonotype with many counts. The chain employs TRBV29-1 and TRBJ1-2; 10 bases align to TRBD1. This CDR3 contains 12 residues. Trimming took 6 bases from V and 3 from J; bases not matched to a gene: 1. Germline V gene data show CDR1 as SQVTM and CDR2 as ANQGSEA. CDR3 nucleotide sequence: TGCAGCGTAGGACAGGGGGACTATGGCTACACCTTC. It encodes CSVGQGDYGYTF.

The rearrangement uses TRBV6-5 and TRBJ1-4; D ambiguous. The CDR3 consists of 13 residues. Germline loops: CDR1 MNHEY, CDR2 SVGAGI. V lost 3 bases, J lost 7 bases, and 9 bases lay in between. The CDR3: CASSYGGREKLFF. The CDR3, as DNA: TGTGCCAGCAGTTATGGAGGTCGTGAAAAACTGTTTTTT.

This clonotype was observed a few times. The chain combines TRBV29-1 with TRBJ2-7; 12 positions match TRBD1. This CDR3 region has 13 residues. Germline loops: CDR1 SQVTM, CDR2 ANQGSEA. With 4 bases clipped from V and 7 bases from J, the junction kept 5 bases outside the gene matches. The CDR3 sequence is CSVAGQGASEQYF. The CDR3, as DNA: TGCAGCGTTGCGGGACAGGGGGCGTCAGAGCAGTACTTC.

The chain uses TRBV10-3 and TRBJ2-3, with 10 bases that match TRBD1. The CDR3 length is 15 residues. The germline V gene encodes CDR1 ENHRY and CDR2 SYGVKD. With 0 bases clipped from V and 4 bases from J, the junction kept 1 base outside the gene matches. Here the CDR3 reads CAISESGTGADTQYF. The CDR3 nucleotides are TGTGCCATCAGTGAGTCAGGGACAGGGGCAGATACGCAGTATTTT.

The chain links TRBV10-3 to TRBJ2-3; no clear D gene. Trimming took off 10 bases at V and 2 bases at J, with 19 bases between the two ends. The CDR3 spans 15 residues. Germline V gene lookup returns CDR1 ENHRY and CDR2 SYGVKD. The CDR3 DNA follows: TGTGCCAGCGGACGAGATCAAGTCATCACAGATACGCAGTATTTT. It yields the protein CASGRDQVITDTQYF.

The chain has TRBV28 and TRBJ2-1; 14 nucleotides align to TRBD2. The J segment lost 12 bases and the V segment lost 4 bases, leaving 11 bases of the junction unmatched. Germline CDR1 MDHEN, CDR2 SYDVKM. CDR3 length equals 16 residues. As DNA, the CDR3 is TGTGCCAGCAGTTCCCGACCGGGACTAGCGGGAGTTAGGCAGTTCTTC. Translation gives CASSSRPGLAGVRQFF.

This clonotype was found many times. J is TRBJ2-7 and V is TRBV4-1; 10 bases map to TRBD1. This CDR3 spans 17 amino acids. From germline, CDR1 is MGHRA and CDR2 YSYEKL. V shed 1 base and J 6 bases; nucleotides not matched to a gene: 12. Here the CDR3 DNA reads TGCGCCAGCAGCCAAGCCCTTCGAGGAGGACAGGGGGGCGAGCAGTACTTC. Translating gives CASSQALRGGQGGEQYF.

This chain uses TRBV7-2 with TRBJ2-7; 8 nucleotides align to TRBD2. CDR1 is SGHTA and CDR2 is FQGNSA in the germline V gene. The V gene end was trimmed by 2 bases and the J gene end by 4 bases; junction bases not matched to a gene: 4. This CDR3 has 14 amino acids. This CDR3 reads CASSLNGREYEQYF. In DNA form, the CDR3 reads TGTGCCAGCAGCTTAAACGGGAGGGAGTACGAGCAGTACTTC.

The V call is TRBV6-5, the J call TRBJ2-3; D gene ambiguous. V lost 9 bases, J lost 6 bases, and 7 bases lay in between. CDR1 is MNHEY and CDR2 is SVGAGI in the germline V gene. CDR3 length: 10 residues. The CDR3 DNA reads TGTGCCAGTGGATACGATACGCAGTATTTT. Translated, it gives CASGYDTQYF.

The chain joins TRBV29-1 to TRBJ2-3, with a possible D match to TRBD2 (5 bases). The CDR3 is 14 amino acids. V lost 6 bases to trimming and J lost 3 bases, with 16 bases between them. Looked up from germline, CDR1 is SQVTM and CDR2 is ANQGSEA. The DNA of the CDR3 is TGCAGCGTCCGGGAACTTCCGAGGACAGATACGCAGTATTTT. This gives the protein CSVRELPRTDTQYF.

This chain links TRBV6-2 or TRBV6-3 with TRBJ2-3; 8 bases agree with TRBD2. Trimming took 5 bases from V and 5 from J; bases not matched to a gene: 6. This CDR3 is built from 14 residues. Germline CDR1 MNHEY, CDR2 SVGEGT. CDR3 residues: CASSRSGSEDTQYF. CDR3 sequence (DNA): TGTGCCAGCAGTCGAAGCGGGAGTGAAGATACGCAGTATTTT.

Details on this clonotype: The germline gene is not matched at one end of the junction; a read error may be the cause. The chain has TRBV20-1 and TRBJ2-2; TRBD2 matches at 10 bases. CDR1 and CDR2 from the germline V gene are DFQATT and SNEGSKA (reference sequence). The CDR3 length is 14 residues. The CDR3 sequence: CRASGRTGTGELFF. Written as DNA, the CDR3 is TGCAGGGCTAGCGGGAGAACGGGCACCGGGGAGCTGTTTTTT.

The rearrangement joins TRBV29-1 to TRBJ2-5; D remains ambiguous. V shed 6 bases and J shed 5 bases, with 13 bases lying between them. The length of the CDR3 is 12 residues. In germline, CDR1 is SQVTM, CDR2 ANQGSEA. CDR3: CSVDRLYETQYF. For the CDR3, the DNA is TGCAGCGTGGACCGCCTCTACGAGACCCAGTACTTC.

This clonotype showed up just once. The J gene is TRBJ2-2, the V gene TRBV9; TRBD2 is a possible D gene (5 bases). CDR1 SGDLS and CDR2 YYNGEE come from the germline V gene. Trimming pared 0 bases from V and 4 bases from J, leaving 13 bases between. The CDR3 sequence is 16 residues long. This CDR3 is CASSVDPGTGTGELFF. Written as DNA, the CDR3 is TGTGCCAGCAGCGTAGACCCGGGAACGGGCACCGGGGAGCTGTTTTTT.

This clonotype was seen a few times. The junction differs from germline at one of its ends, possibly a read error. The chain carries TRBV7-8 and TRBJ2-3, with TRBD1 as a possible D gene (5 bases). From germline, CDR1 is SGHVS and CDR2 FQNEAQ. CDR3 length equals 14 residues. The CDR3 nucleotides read TGTGCCAGCAATTGGGGCCTGAGCACACATACGCAGTATTTT. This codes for CASNWGLSTHTQYF.